The subject of this entry is one T cell receptor beta chain. Original data processing: Reference gene primer amplification gave estimated nucleated cell counts. The data were produced by immunoSEQ multiplex PCR, yet TCRdb's version contains in-frame clones alone and is incomplete. V and J calls and clone size are as listed in that table; D and trimming were resolved from the DNA. The table includes over 60,000 clones, around 80% detected once. The CDR3 consists of 13 residues. Germline V gene lookup returns CDR1 SGHRS and CDR2 YFSETQ. V was pared by 4 bases and J by 10 bases, with 14 bases between. This record belongs to a study of blood T cell repertoires in COVID-19. Study details: Acute-phase and convalescent COVID-19 samples originated in the United States, Italy and Spain. T cells, B-cell-depleted T cells, or PBMCs provided the cDNA or gDNA that served as material.

Specimen: peripheral blood. The rearrangement joins TRBV5-1 to TRBJ2-2; D remains ambiguous. The receptor comes from a human donor in a cohort sampled during active COVID-19. This chain's CDR3 is CASSALGGEELFF. For the CDR3, the DNA is TGCGCCAGCAGCGCCCTTGGCGGTGAGGAGCTGTTTTTT.